This TCR beta chain is from a study of T-cell memory formation after mild COVID-19. Study-level information: Clusters were largely donor specific. Findings and limits, study-wide: Some responding clones appeared in pre-infection memory, suggesting cross-reactive memory joined.

At least ten counts were recorded for this clonotype. Its specificity is not known. TCRdb re-derived calls from the 5' RACE reads in MiXCR, one entry per CDR3 protein. The sample has roughly 130,000 distinct CDR3 sequences; approximately 16% are singletons. In germline, CDR1 is SEHNR, CDR2 FQNEAQ (reference sequence). The V and J ends lost 5 bases and 0 bases respectively, with 9 bases between them. The CDR3 has 14 amino acids. The sequence came from an adult woman who had mild COVID-19 (a few samples of this study predate the infection). Cell type and time point are not known. Sequencing was performed on PBMCs or a T cell subset sorted from them (not recorded which). The chain recombines TRBV7-9 with TRBJ2-3; D might be TRBD2 (5 bases). The CDR3 DNA sequence: TGTGCCAGCAGCCTCGCGGGTAGCACAGATACGCAGTATTTT. Its translation is CASSLAGSTDTQYF.